The source of this T cell receptor beta chain is a study of blood T cell repertoires in COVID-19. Overall study: Researchers got acute and convalescent COVID-19 samples from the United States, Italy and Spain. The analysed material was cDNA or gDNA that came from T cells, B-cell-depleted T cells, or PBMCs.

Original analysis: Estimation of nucleated cell counts relied on the amplification of reference gene primers. TCRdb keeps only in-frame clones here, not all; method: immunoSEQ multiplex PCR. V and J calls and clone size are as listed in that table; D and trimming were resolved from the DNA. The data show approximately 270,000 clones, about 85% seen once. Trimming at V came to 5 bases and at J to 7 bases, leaving 7 bases not matched to a gene. Germline V CDR1 and CDR2: PRHDT, FYEKMQ (reference sequence). This CDR3 spans 15 amino acids. The sample comprised peripheral blood. J is TRBJ2-1 and V is TRBV13; 11 nucleotides align to TRBD2. This receptor was taken from a man in his late teens or twenties with active or convalescent COVID-19. CDR3 in amino acids: CASSNTSGSSNEQFF. CDR3 sequence (DNA): TGTGCCAGCAGCAACACTAGCGGGAGTAGTAATGAGCAGTTCTTC.